This TCR beta chain was profiled in a study of T cell responses to AZD1222 COVID-19 vaccine. General study points: Just five or six AZD1222 recipients were seropositive at baseline.

Profiled with immunoSEQ multiplex PCR; TCRdb holds only in-frame clones, not every one. Of approximately 140,000 clones in the sample, 85% to 95% are singletons; the top ten hold around 5%. Comment on this clone: Its antigen is undetermined.

This CDR3 comprises 15 residues. The V gene's germline CDR1 is LNHDA and CDR2 SQIVND (reference sequence). V was trimmed by 5 bases and J by 3 bases, leaving 14 bases between them. The material was peripheral blood, obtained on day 0 of AZD1222 vaccination. The chain links TRBV19 to TRBJ2-4; no reliable D call. This TCR was recovered from an adult in good health. The CDR3 here is CASSQIEVGKNIQYF. DNA of the CDR3: TGTGCCAGTAGTCAGATCGAGGTTGGCAAAAACATTCAGTACTTC.